This TCR beta chain was obtained from a study of T cells in narcolepsy (dated 2018 in TCRdb). Notes on the research overall: Patients with narcolepsy type 1 or type 2 (NT1, NT2) were enrolled in the study together with healthy control donors. Autoreactive T cells targeting hypocretin neuron self-antigens (hypocretin, TRIB2) were sought in narcolepsy patients, and TCR Vbeta sequencing was used to track clonotypes in blood and CSF.

As encoded in the germline V gene, CDR1 is SGHNT while CDR2 is YENEEA. From cysteine to phenylalanine, the CDR3 is 14 amino acids long. Solely the CDR3 DNA is kept, with 42 bases framed from the first base. Relative to germline, V is 5 bases shorter and J is 5 bases shorter, with 15 bases between their ends. The library was obtained by the immunoSEQ multiplex PCR assay. TCRdb carries this immuneACCESS record with in-frame sequences only. Its versions omit some clonotypes, under half of them owing to an unresolved V gene in the studies checked, with the rest unexplained. The sample table contains about 41,000 clones; only one count was recorded for about 91% of them. The top ten clones comprise roughly 1.3% of the sample. On this clone: The antigen this receptor binds is unknown. Base quality data are lacking; no much larger clone is found one base away.

Points the paper makes about the study in general: Autoreactive clonotypes were reported to be detected serially in the blood of the same patients and of different patients, but not in the blood of healthy controls. Certain blood memory CD4+ repertoires from patients and controls had no sequences that matched autoreactive T cell clones. Numbers of sequenced blood memory CD4+ clonotypes were comparable, averaging about 40,000 in patients and more than 30,000 in controls. HCRT-specific and TRIB2-specific autoreactive clonotypes were highlighted in plots that compared CD4+ T cell clonotypes in CSF versus blood from the same patient.

For TCR Vbeta sequencing, memory CD4+ T cells were sorted ex vivo from the peripheral blood of narcolepsy patients and healthy controls. Material for sequencing was CD45RA- memory CD4+ T cells from PBMCs. The sample's cell subset or site label, in plain terms: memory T cells sorted ex vivo from peripheral blood. This clonotype was obtained from a human donor with narcolepsy. The chain links TRBV11-3 with TRBJ2-5; TRBD2 might be the D gene, on 6 matching bases. CDR3 loop: CASSRSFAGETQYF. The nucleotides read TGTGCCAGCAGCCGGTCCTTCGCGGGGGAGACCCAGTACTTC. The CDR3 plus the reference TRBV11-3 and TRBJ2-5 genes for the other parts give the full variable domain: EAGVVQSPRYKIIEKKQPVAFWCNPISGHNTLYWYLQNLGQGPELLIRYENEEAVDDSQLPKDRFSAERLKGVDSTLKIQPAELGDSAVYLCASSRSFAGETQYFGPGTRLLVL.